This T cell receptor beta chain appears in the sequencing data of a study of Ad26.COV2.S vaccination and SARS-CoV-2 variants. Profiling relied on immunoSEQ multiplex PCR, and the TCRdb table lists in-frame clones only, not all of them. The profile shows fewer than 500,000 clones, 90% of them singletons. With V trimmed by 5 bases and J by 4 bases, 13 bases remained unmatched. Per germline, CDR1 MNHEY and CDR2 SMNVEV (reference sequence). This CDR3 has 17 residues. Indicated treatment: over 15 received Ad26.COV2.S at low or high dose, single or two shots; about five received placebo; per-sample allocation not given. On day 63 after the first injection, vaccine and placebo recipients gave samples.

This receptor was obtained from a person between 18 and 65 years old who received the Ad26.COV2.S COVID-19 vaccine or a placebo. The sequencing here drew on peripheral blood, taken in a trial of Ad26.COV2.S vaccine versus placebo. The chain recombines TRBV27 with TRBJ2-3; 9 bases agree with TRBD2. In DNA form, the CDR3 reads TGTGCCAGCAGTCCCCCCACCCTAGCGGGGAGGGCAGATACGCAGTATTTT. Translation gives CASSPPTLAGRADTQYF.